This TCR beta chain was recovered during a study of radiotherapy plus CTLA-4 blockade in lung cancer. Study summary: 15% to 20% of patients responded objectively, and around 32% achieved disease control.

This clone was seen a single time. Its matching antigen is unknown. Study observations and caveats: The best predictor of response was reported to be early blood T cell clone dynamics, with interferon-beta. Clones derived from tumor TCRs expanded in blood after radiotherapy plus ipilimumab.

TCRdb keeps only in-frame clones here, not all; method: immunoSEQ multiplex PCR. The sample lists about 49,000 clones, roughly four fifths seen once, with around 10% in the top ten. Here the sequenced sample was peripheral blood, taken from a patient treated with radiotherapy plus ipilimumab. This TCR was sampled from a human donor with non-small cell lung cancer who had stable disease on radiotherapy plus ipilimumab.

CDR3 sequence reads: CASSQDMGARNGYTF. Here the CDR3 DNA reads TGCGCCAGCAGCCAAGATATGGGCGCAAGGAATGGCTACACCTTC. The chain joins TRBV4-3 to TRBJ1-2, with D uncertain. This CDR3 has 15 residues. The V gene lost 0 bases and the J gene lost 6 bases, with 14 bases spanning the gap. Germline V gives CDR1 LGHNA, CDR2 YSLEER.